A selection of T cell receptor beta chains follows, all from one sample in a study of blood T cell repertoires in COVID-19. Profiled with immunoSEQ multiplex PCR; TCRdb holds only in-frame clones, not every one. This table holds about 280,000 clones, about 86% found once. Sequenced input: peripheral blood. Receptors originate from a woman aged 70-85 years with COVID-19, enrolled during active disease. CDR3s include the opening cysteine and the closing phenylalanine or tryptophan. Each record gives: J gene, clone size, V gene, D gene, CDR3 DNA, CDR3 protein. The D gene is left open where the match is weak. Some rows have no size entry. The others give once, few or many, or a class for an expanded clone.

J: TRBJ1-3; size: NA; V: TRBV2; D: NA; DNA: TGTGCCAGCAGAGTCGACAGTCCCCGAGGAAACACCATATATTTT; CDR3: CASRVDSPRGNTIYF
J: TRBJ1-2; size: NA; V: TRBV18; D: TRBD1; DNA: TGTGCCAGCTCAGGGACCACAGGGGGCGAATATGGCTACACCTTC; CDR3: CASSGTTGGEYGYTF
J: TRBJ2-1; size: NA; V: TRBV7-3; D: NA; DNA: TGTGCCAGCAGCTTAAGCGGGGGCCTTCTTTACAATGAGCAGTTCTTC; CDR3: CASSLSGGLLYNEQFF
J: TRBJ1-2; size: NA; V: TRBV15; D: NA; DNA: TGTGCCACCAGCAACGACAGGACCTCTGGCTACACCTTC; CDR3: CATSNDRTSGYTF
J: TRBJ2-3; size: NA; V: TRBV18; D: NA; DNA: TGTGCCAGCTCACCGAGAAACAGGGATACAGATACGCAGTATTTT; CDR3: CASSPRNRDTDTQYF
J: TRBJ2-2; size: once; V: TRBV19; D: TRBD2; DNA: TGTGCCAGTAGGCATCCGGGACTAGCTGGGGCCGGGGAGCTGTTTTTT; CDR3: CASRHPGLAGAGELFF
J: TRBJ2-3; size: NA; V: TRBV3-1/TRBV3-2; D: NA; DNA: TGTGCCACCCGAGACGGGTTCACAGATACGCAGTATTTT; CDR3: CATRDGFTDTQYF
J: TRBJ2-3; size: NA; V: TRBV5-1; D: TRBD1; DNA: TGCGCCAGCAGCATGGGACAGTCCCCCACAGATACGCAGTATTTT; CDR3: CASSMGQSPTDTQYF
J: TRBJ1-2; size: once; V: TRBV6-5; D: TRBD1; DNA: TGTGCCAGCAGTTACGGACAGGCCTATGGCTACACCTTC; CDR3: CASSYGQAYGYTF
J: TRBJ2-2; size: NA; V: TRBV24-1; D: TRBD1; DNA: TGTGCCACCAGTGACCCGCGGACAGGGGCCGGGGAGCTGTTTTTT; CDR3: CATSDPRTGAGELFF
J: TRBJ2-3; size: NA; V: TRBV7-2; D: TRBD2; DNA: TGTGCCAGCAGCTTCCCCATTAGGCGGGGGGGCACAGATACGCAGTATTTT; CDR3: CASSFPIRRGGTDTQYF
J: TRBJ2-3; size: NA; V: TRBV7-2; D: NA; DNA: TGTGCCAGCAGCTTAGGATTTGGGGGTGACAGGCGCAACCCTGATACGCAGTATTTT; CDR3: CASSLGFGGDRRNPDTQYF
J: TRBJ1-5; size: once; V: TRBV30; D: NA; DNA: TGTGCCTGGCGCAGGGCTAACAATCAGCCCCAGCATTTT; CDR3: CAWRRANNQPQHF
J: TRBJ2-3; size: once; V: TRBV5-1; D: TRBD2; DNA: TGCGCCAGCAGCTTTTGGGCTAGCGGGGGGGAAGATACGCAGTATTTT; CDR3: CASSFWASGGEDTQYF
J: TRBJ2-2; size: once; V: TRBV9; D: NA; DNA: TGTGCCAGCAGCGTAGTTCCAGGGTTGACCGGGGAGCTGTTTTTT; CDR3: CASSVVPGLTGELFF
J: TRBJ1-1; size: once; V: TRBV5-1; D: TRBD1; DNA: TGCGCCAGCAGCTTGACCGCCGGACAGGGTTCAACTGAAGCTTTCTTT; CDR3: CASSLTAGQGSTEAFF
J: TRBJ1-6; size: NA; V: TRBV28; D: NA; DNA: TGTGCCAGCAGTTATACAGGGAAGGATTCACCCCTCCACTTT; CDR3: CASSYTGKDSPLHF
J: TRBJ2-3; size: NA; V: TRBV4-1; D: TRBD1; DNA: TGCGCCAGCAGTCGACAGGGGGCCGACCGAGATACGCAGTATTTT; CDR3: CASSRQGADRDTQYF
J: TRBJ1-1; size: few; V: TRBV13; D: NA; DNA: TGTGCCAGCAGCTTAGATGTCTTCACTGAAGCTTTCTTT; CDR3: CASSLDVFTEAFF
J: TRBJ1-1; size: once; V: TRBV7-9; D: TRBD1; DNA: TGTGCCAGCAGCCCGACAGGGGGAAGAACTGAAGCTTTCTTT; CDR3: CASSPTGGRTEAFF
J: TRBJ1-1; size: NA; V: TRBV12-3/TRBV12-4; D: NA; DNA: TGTGCCAGCAACGGGGACACTGAAGCTTTCTTT; CDR3: CASNGDTEAFF
J: TRBJ1-2; size: NA; V: TRBV2; D: NA; DNA: TGTGCCAGCAGTGGGACAGAGGGGCCGTATGGCTACACCTTC; CDR3: CASSGTEGPYGYTF
J: TRBJ2-1; size: NA; V: TRBV30; D: TRBD2; DNA: TGTGCCTGGGCTCGGGGGGAAAGAAGGTTCTTC; CDR3: CAWARGERRFF
J: TRBJ1-4; size: few; V: TRBV6-2/TRBV6-3; D: NA; DNA: TGTGCCAGCAGTTACAACCGGAGAGGGCATGAAAAACTGTTTTTT; CDR3: CASSYNRRGHEKLFF
J: TRBJ1-1; size: NA; V: TRBV30; D: NA; DNA: TGTGCCTGGAGCTCTTGGGGGGTTGCCTTATTAGGAGCTTTCTTT; CDR3: CAWSSWGVALLGAFF
J: TRBJ1-2; size: once; V: TRBV5-6; D: NA; DNA: TGTGCCAGCAGCGTTATCTCCCTATTGAGTCCGACTAACTATGGCTACACCTTC; CDR3: CASSVISLLSPTNYGYTF
J: TRBJ1-1; size: NA; V: TRBV7-3; D: NA; DNA: TGTGCCAGCAGCCAGGACAGCGACACTGAAGCTTTCTTT; CDR3: CASSQDSDTEAFF
J: TRBJ2-2; size: NA; V: TRBV14; D: TRBD2; DNA: TGTGCCAGCAGCCAAGATCCAGCGGGGGGGCTCACCGGGGAGCTGTTTTTT; CDR3: CASSQDPAGGLTGELFF
J: TRBJ1-5; size: NA; V: TRBV28; D: NA; DNA: TGTGCCAGCAGTTCGGGGAAAGGGGGTTATAGCAATCAGCCCCAGCATTTT; CDR3: CASSSGKGGYSNQPQHF